This T cell receptor beta chain was found in a study of control samples from healthy donors and cancer patients. In germline, CDR1 is KGHSH, CDR2 LQKENI. V lost 6 bases and J 1 base, leaving 12 bases between the germline ends. The CDR3 consists of 14 residues. The assay was immunoSEQ multiplex PCR, and TCRdb's table has in-frame clones only and misses some. Here the sample spans 90,000 or so clones, 85% to 90% being singletons. The source is a woman aged 45-65 years with colorectal cancer. This sequence joins TRBV18 and TRBJ1-1, with D hard to call. Sequenced material: PBMCs. CDR3 sequence reads: CASSPTLSNTEAFF. CDR3 DNA sequence: TGTGCCAGCTCCCCTACCCTATCGAACACTGAAGCTTTCTTT.